The 27 T cell receptor beta chains in this list originate from one sample, sequenced in a study of long-term antiretroviral therapy in people with HIV. The libraries were made with immunoSEQ v3.0 at survey level. Only in-frame clones appear in the TCRdb table, and some are missing; sequencing was by immunoSEQ multiplex PCR. Among 15,000 to 20,000 clones, 79% were seen once, and the ten largest hold 8%. Sample: unsorted PBMCs, taken at the start of antiretroviral therapy. Source of these receptors: a man under 40 with HIV.

This clone showed up just a few times. V gene TRBV6-5 combines with J gene TRBJ1-2; 7 bases fit TRBD1. With V trimmed by 5 bases and J by 3 bases, 6 bases remained unmatched. This CDR3 spans 14 amino acids. Germline lookup yields CDR1 MNHEY and CDR2 SVGAGI. The CDR3 reads CASSPQTGYYGYTF. CDR3 bases: TGTGCCAGCAGTCCGCAGACAGGGTACTATGGCTACACCTTC.

The V call is TRBV11-2, the J call TRBJ1-1; 8 bases fit TRBD1. The CDR3 has 17 residues. Germline CDR1 reads SGHAT; CDR2 reads FQNNGV. Unmatched junction bases numbered 15, after V lost 4 bases and J lost 5 bases. The CDR3 DNA sequence: TGTGCCAGCAGCTCAGACAGGGGATTGAGTCTAGATACTGAAGCTTTCTTT. It codes for CASSSDRGLSLDTEAFF. The full variable domain, with the rest looked up from reference TRBV11-2 and TRBJ1-1, is EAGVAQSPRYKIIEKRQSVAFWCNPISGHATLYWYQQILGQGPKLLIQFQNNGVVDDSQLPKDRFSAERLKGVDSTLKIQPAKLEDSAVYLCASSSDRGLSLDTEAFFGQGTRLTVV.

The chain joins TRBV28 to TRBJ1-2; the D is unclear. Trimming took off 5 bases at V and 4 bases at J, with 8 bases between the two ends. CDR1 is MDHEN and CDR2 is SYDVKM in the germline V gene. The CDR3 has 12 amino acids. As DNA, the CDR3 is TGTGCCAGCAGTGTAAAGGTCTATGGCTACACCTTC. It yields the protein CASSVKVYGYTF.

The chain has TRBV19 and TRBJ1-1; 7 nucleotides match TRBD1. J gave up 1 base and V 2 bases, and 7 bases lay outside the gene matches. The CDR3 runs to 16 residues. Per germline, CDR1 LNHDA and CDR2 SQIVND (reference sequence). The CDR3 protein is CASSISEQGWNTEAFF. The CDR3 region has the DNA TGTGCCAGTAGTATATCGGAACAGGGGTGGAACACTGAAGCTTTCTTT.

The rearrangement links TRBV5-1 to TRBJ2-1, with a possible D match to TRBD1 (6 bases). The length of the CDR3 is 15 residues. Per the germline V gene, CDR1 is SGHRS and CDR2 is YFSETQ. V was trimmed by 4 bases and J by 1 base, leaving 12 bases between them. The CDR3 sequence: CASSLRGESYNEQFF. CDR3 nucleotide sequence: TGCGCCAGCAGCCTCAGGGGCGAGTCCTACAATGAGCAGTTCTTC.

The chain employs TRBV12-5 and TRBJ2-7; D not certain. The CDR3 loop spans 16 amino acids. V was cut by 3 bases and J by 4 bases, with 19 bases left in between. CDR1 and CDR2 from the germline V gene are LGHNT and FRNRAP. The CDR3 here is CASGFMTVHGVYEQYF. CDR3 bases: TGTGCTAGTGGTTTTATGACCGTCCACGGTGTATACGAGCAGTACTTC.

This clone came up once. The chain is built from TRBV28 and TRBJ2-5; tentatively, D is TRBD1 or TRBD2 (5 bases each). Germline V gene sequence: CDR1 MDHEN, CDR2 SYDVKM. The CDR3 is made up of 17 amino acids. Trimming stripped 4 bases from V and 5 bases from J, with 23 bases between. This chain's CDR3 is CASSSTRTGDLRETQYF. CDR3 bases: TGTGCCAGCAGTTCCACAAGGACCGGGGACCTTCGGGAGACCCAGTACTTC.

The chain couples TRBV19 to TRBJ1-4, with TRBD1 as a possible D gene (6 bases). Per the germline V gene, CDR1 is LNHDA and CDR2 is SQIVND (reference sequence). The CDR3 covers 16 residues. With 1 base removed from V and 8 bases from J, the gap between germline ends came to 17 bases. The CDR3 DNA reads TGTGCCAGTAGTATAGTGGCAGGGGCGAACGGGGAAAAACTGTTTTTT. It translates to CASSIVAGANGEKLFF.

V usage is TRBV7-6 and J usage is TRBJ2-1, with D unclear. Trimming removed 1 base at V and 0 bases at J, with 10 bases between. Germline-derived CDR1 and CDR2 are SGHVS and FNYEAQ. The CDR3 has 16 amino acids. Here the CDR3 reads CASSLESRSSYNEQFF. CDR3 DNA: TGTGCCAGCAGCTTAGAGTCTAGAAGCTCCTACAATGAGCAGTTCTTC.

The gene calls are TRBV19 and TRBJ2-7; TRBD1 aligns across 7 bases. CDR3 size: 13 residues. With 5 bases clipped from V and 3 bases from J, the junction kept 4 bases outside the gene matches. Germline V lookup: CDR1 LNHDA, CDR2 SQIVND (reference sequence). CDR3 DNA: TGTGCCAGTAGTTCGTCAGGGGGCTACGAGCAGTACTTC. Protein sequence: CASSSSGGYEQYF.

The V and J genes are TRBV9 and TRBJ1-5, with TRBD1 matching 7 bases. The V gene's germline CDR1 is SGDLS and CDR2 YYNGEE. The length of the CDR3 is 14 residues. J gave up 4 bases and V 2 bases, and 3 bases lay outside the gene matches. CDR3 sequence: CASSVTGLNQPQHF. CDR3 DNA sequence: TGTGCCAGCAGCGTGACAGGGCTAAATCAGCCCCAGCATTTT. Looking up the rest from reference TRBV9 and TRBJ1-5 gives the full variable domain: DSGVTQTPKHLITATGQRVTLRCSPRSGDLSVYWYQQSLDQGLQFLIQYYNGEERAKGNILERFSAQQFPDLHSELNLSSLELGDSALYFCASSVTGLNQPQHFGDGTRLSIL.

This chain connects TRBV5-4 to TRBJ1-2; D not resolved. Trimming cost V 0 bases and J 0 bases, with 6 bases left between them. The germline gives CDR1 SGHNT, CDR2 YYREEE (reference sequence). The CDR3 runs 14 residues. CDR3: CASSLEYTNYGYTF. The CDR3 DNA sequence: TGTGCCAGCAGCTTGGAGTACACTAACTATGGCTACACCTTC. The variable domain in full, with the rest retrieved from reference TRBV5-4 and TRBJ1-2, is ETGVTQSPTHLIKTRGQQVTLRCSSQSGHNTVSWYQQALGQGPQFIFQYYREEENGRGNFPPRFSGLQFPNYSSELNVNALELDDSALYLCASSLEYTNYGYTFGSGTRLTVV.

The V call is TRBV7-8, the J call TRBJ2-5, with D perhaps matching TRBD1 or TRBD2 (6 bases each). Germline CDR1 is SGHVS and CDR2 is FQNEAQ. Between the trimmed V and J ends, which lost 1 base and 3 bases, there was a span of 18 bases. This CDR3 is 17 amino acids long. The CDR3: CASSLVGSRGGEETQYF. In DNA form, the CDR3 reads TGTGCCAGCAGCTTAGTCGGCTCCAGGGGAGGTGAAGAGACCCAGTACTTC.

This clone has only one observation. V usage is TRBV4-3 and J usage is TRBJ1-5; TRBD1 matches 9 bases. Germline trimming cut 0 bases from V and 5 bases from J; bases unmatched to any gene: 5. The germline CDR1 and CDR2 sequences are LGHNA and YSLEER. This CDR3 comprises 16 residues. The CDR3 here is CASSQDGTGQHQPQHF. The CDR3, as DNA: TGCGCCAGCAGCCAAGATGGGACAGGGCAGCATCAGCCCCAGCATTTT.

This clone has just a few counts. The chain has TRBV5-6 and TRBJ2-4, with D possibly TRBD1 on 5 matching bases. This CDR3 comprises 15 residues. Germline V lookup: CDR1 SGHDT, CDR2 YYEEEE. V was pared by 2 bases and J by 8 bases, with 17 bases between. The CDR3, as DNA: TGTGCCAGCAGCTTCCCGACAGAATCTACAGACATTCAGTACTTC. It yields the protein CASSFPTESTDIQYF.

The chain employs TRBV6-1 and TRBJ1-1; D gene ambiguous. Germline lookup yields CDR1 MNHNS and CDR2 SASEGT. V dropped 3 bases and J dropped 5 bases, with 13 bases sitting between them. There are 14 residues in the CDR3. CDR3 sequence: CASSDFGRGTEAFF. DNA of the CDR3: TGTGCCAGCAGTGATTTTGGGCGGGGTACTGAAGCTTTCTTT.

The V gene is TRBV6-5, the J gene TRBJ2-2, with D perhaps matching TRBD2 (6 bases). This CDR3 spans 15 amino acids. V shed 6 bases and J shed 1 base, with 12 bases lying between them. Germline-derived CDR1 and CDR2 are MNHEY and SVGAGI. The CDR3 region is CASREGPWNTGELFF. Written as DNA, the CDR3 is TGTGCCAGCAGGGAGGGACCGTGGAACACCGGGGAGCTGTTTTTT.

This chain joins TRBV5-5 and TRBJ1-3; the D gene is possibly TRBD1 (5 bases). Trimming cost V 4 bases and J 0 bases, with 11 bases left between them. The germline gives CDR1 SGHKS, CDR2 YYEKEE (reference sequence). The CDR3 consists of 15 residues. For the CDR3, the DNA is TGTGCCAGCAGCCGGGACTGGGGCTCTGGAAACACCATATATTTT. This encodes CASSRDWGSGNTIYF.

The chain combines TRBV25-1 with TRBJ2-2; the match to TRBD1 covers 8 bases. V was pared by 6 bases and J by 7 bases, with 1 base of the junction left unmatched. Germline CDR1 is MGHDK and CDR2 is SYGVNS. CDR3 length: 12 amino acids. CDR3 DNA: TGTGCCAGCAGAACAGGGGGCGGGGAGCTGTTTTTT. Encoded protein: CASRTGGGELFF.

The table lists this clone with a few counts. The rearrangement joins TRBV18 to TRBJ2-7; TRBD2 is a possible D gene (5 bases). The CDR3 has 15 residues. The ends were cut back, 4 bases at V and 3 bases at J, with 16 bases in the middle. The germline V gene encodes CDR1 KGHSH and CDR2 LQKENI. In DNA, the CDR3 is TGTGCCAGCTCACTGTCCGAGACGGGGAGCTACGAGCAGTACTTC. Encoded protein: CASSLSETGSYEQYF.

The chain combines TRBV6-4 with TRBJ2-5, with no clear D. CDR1 MRHNA and CDR2 SNTAGT come from the germline V gene. There are 15 residues in the CDR3. V lost 3 bases and J lost 0, with 11 bases in between. This chain's CDR3 is CASSDWADDQETQYF. The CDR3 DNA reads TGTGCCAGCAGTGATTGGGCAGATGACCAAGAGACCCAGTACTTC.

V is TRBV2 and J is TRBJ2-2; TRBD2 matches 7 bases. From germline, CDR1 is SNHLY and CDR2 FYNNEI. This CDR3 contains 13 residues. With V trimmed by 4 bases and J by 6 bases, 2 bases remained unmatched. CDR3 nucleotide sequence: TGTGCCAGCAGTGTAGCGGGCGCCGGGGAGCTGTTTTTT. This encodes CASSVAGAGELFF. The variable domain in full, with the rest retrieved from reference TRBV2 and TRBJ2-2, is EPEVTQTPSHQVTQMGQEVILRCVPISNHLYFYWYRQILGQKVEFLVSFYNNEISEKSEIFDDQFSVERPDGSNFTLKIRSTKLEDSAMYFCASSVAGAGELFFGEGSRLTVL.

V is TRBV9 and J is TRBJ2-2; 9 bases fit TRBD1. The length of the CDR3 is 15 residues. After removal of 0 bases from V and 7 bases from J, the junction contained 4 bases not matched to a gene. CDR1 is SGDLS, CDR2 YYNGEE, per germline. Written as DNA, the CDR3 is TGTGCCAGCAGCGTAGCCGGACAGGGGTTCGGGGAGCTGTTTTTT. This encodes CASSVAGQGFGELFF.

V gene TRBV27 combines with J gene TRBJ2-5, with 10 bases identical to TRBD2. CDR1 and CDR2 from the germline V gene are MNHEY and SMNVEV (reference sequence). V was pared by 1 base and J by 3 bases, with 8 bases of the junction left unmatched. The CDR3 sequence is 17 residues long. CDR3 coding DNA: TGTGCCAGCAGTTTATTGGGTGATAGCGGGAGGAAAGAGACCCAGTACTTC. Translated, it gives CASSLLGDSGRKETQYF.

This sequence joins TRBV14 and TRBJ1-1, with TRBD1 identical over 8 bases. Trimming took 3 bases from V and 4 from J; bases not matched to a gene: 1. The V gene's germline CDR1 is SGHDN and CDR2 FVKESK. This CDR3 is 13 amino acids long. CDR3 DNA sequence: TGTGCCAGCAGCCACAGGGGGCTCACTGAAGCTTTCTTT. The encoded protein is CASSHRGLTEAFF.

The chain combines TRBV27 with TRBJ2-2; the D gene is possibly TRBD1 (6 bases). V was cut by 3 bases and J by 4 bases, with 9 bases left in between. There are 14 residues in the CDR3. Germline lookup yields CDR1 MNHEY and CDR2 SMNVEV (reference sequence). Written as DNA, the CDR3 is TGTGCCAGCAGTTTGGGGGCGAGCACCGGGGAGCTGTTTTTT. Residues: CASSLGASTGELFF.

This clone was detected only once. The junction does not match germline at one end; this may be a read error. V and J are TRBV5-1 and TRBJ1-1; possibly TRBD1 for D (6 bases). CDR1 SGHRS and CDR2 YFSETQ come from the germline V gene. The CDR3 sequence is 14 residues long. CDR3 in amino acids: CASSLDQGWSQFGF. The CDR3 nucleotides read TGCGCCAGCAGCTTGGATCAGGGGTGGTCCCAGTTCGGATTT.